This T cell receptor (beta chain) was captured in a study of CD8 T cells in Susac syndrome. Random hexamers were used to reverse transcribe the RNA input (about 0.5 to 1 ug). By means of immunoSEQ multiplex PCR, TCR beta CDR3 spanning 54 Vbeta and 13 Jbeta underwent amplification. Via MiXCR, TCRdb re-called the immunoSEQ multiplex PCR reads, giving one row per CDR3 protein. This sample yields tens of thousands of distinct CDR3 sequences, of which roughly 93% are seen a single time; roughly 0.16% belongs to the top ten. Study-wide results and limits: Clonal expansion was not seen in any Susac syndrome CD4+ T cell repertoire.

Worth noting for this clonotype: Its antigen is unidentified. At one end the junction does not follow the germline gene, possibly because of a read error.

Sequencing of TCR beta was performed on blood CD8+ T cells and on blood CD4+ T cells. TEMRA cells were FACS-enriched, and CD8+ and CD4+ T cells were isolated negatively. The CDR3 loop spans 12 amino acids. From germline, CDR1 is SGHTA and CDR2 FQGNSA. The genes are TRBV7-2 and TRBJ2-4; D gene uncertain. The sample comprised CD4+ T cells from PBMCs. The clonotype was recovered from a human donor with Susac syndrome. CDR3 protein: CASSIAKNIQYF. The DNA of the CDR3 is TGTGCCAGCAGCATAGCCAAAAACATTCAGTACTTC.